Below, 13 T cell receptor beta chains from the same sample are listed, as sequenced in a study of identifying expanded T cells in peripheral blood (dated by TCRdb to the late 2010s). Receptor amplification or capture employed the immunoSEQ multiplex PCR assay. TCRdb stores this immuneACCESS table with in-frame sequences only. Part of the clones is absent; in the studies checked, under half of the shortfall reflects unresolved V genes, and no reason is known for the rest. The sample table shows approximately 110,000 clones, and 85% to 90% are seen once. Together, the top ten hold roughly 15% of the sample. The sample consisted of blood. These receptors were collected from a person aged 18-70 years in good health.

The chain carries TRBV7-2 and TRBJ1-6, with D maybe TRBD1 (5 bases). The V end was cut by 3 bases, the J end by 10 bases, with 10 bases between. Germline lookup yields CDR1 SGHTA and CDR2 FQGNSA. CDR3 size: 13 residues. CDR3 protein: CASSLGLGSPLHF. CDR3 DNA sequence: TGTGCCAGCAGCTTGGGGCTGGGGTCACCCCTCCACTTT. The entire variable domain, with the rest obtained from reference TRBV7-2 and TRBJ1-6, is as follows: GAGVSQSPSNKVTEKGKDVELRCDPISGHTALYWYRQSLGQGLEFLIYFQGNSAPDKSGLPSDRFSAERTGGSVSTLTIQRTQQEDSAVYLCASSLGLGSPLHFGNGTRLTVT.

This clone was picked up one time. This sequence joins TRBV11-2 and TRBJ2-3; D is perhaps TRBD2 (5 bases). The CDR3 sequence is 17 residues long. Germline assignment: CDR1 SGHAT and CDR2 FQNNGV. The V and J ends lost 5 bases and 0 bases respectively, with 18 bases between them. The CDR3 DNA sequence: TGTGCCAGCAGCCTCGATGGGGAGAGCTATAGCACAGATACGCAGTATTTT. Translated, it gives CASSLDGESYSTDTQYF.

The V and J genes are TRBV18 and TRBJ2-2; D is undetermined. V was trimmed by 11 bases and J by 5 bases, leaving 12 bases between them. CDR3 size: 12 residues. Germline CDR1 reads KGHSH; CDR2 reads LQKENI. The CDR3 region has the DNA TGTGCCGGCACTTCTACTACCGGGGAGCTGTTTTTT. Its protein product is CAGTSTTGELFF.

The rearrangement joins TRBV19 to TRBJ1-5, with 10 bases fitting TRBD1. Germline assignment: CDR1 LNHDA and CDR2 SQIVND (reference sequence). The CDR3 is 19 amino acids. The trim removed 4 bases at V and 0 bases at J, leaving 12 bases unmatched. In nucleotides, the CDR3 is TGTGCCAGTAGTACCCTAGACAGGGGGCCCCTCTATAGCAATCAGCCCCAGCATTTT. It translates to CASSTLDRGPLYSNQPQHF.

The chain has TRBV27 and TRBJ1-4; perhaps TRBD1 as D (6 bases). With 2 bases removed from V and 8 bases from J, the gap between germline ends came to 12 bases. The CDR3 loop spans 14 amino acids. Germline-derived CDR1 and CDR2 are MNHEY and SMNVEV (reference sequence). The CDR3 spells CASSLNRAGEKLFF. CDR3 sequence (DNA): TGTGCCAGCAGTTTAAACAGGGCGGGCGAAAAACTGTTTTTT.

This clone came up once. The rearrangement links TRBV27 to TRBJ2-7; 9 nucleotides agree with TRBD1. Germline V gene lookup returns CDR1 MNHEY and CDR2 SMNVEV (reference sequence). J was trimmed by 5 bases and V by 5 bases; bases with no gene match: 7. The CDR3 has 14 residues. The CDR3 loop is CASSLQGARDEQYF. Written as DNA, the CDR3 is TGTGCCAGCAGTCTACAGGGGGCAAGGGACGAGCAGTACTTC.

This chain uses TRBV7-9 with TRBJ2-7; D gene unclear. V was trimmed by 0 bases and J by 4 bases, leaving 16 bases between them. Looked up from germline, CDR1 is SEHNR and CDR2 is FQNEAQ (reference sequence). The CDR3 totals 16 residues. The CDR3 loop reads CASSLAASGFPYEQYF. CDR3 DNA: TGTGCCAGCAGCTTAGCCGCTTCCGGCTTTCCATACGAGCAGTACTTC.

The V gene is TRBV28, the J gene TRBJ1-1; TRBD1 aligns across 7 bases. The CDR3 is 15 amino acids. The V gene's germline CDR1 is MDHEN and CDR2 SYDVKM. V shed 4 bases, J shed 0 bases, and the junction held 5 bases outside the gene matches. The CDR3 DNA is TGTGCCAGCAGTTCGGGGGACAGCCTGAACACTGAAGCTTTCTTT. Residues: CASSSGDSLNTEAFF.

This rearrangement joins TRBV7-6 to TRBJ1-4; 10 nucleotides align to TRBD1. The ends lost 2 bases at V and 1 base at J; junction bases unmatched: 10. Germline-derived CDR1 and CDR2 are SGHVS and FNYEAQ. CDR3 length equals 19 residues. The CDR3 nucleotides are TGTGCCAGCAGCTTAACCCCGACAGGGGGCGGGCGAACTAATGAAAAACTGTTTTTT. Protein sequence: CASSLTPTGGGRTNEKLFF.

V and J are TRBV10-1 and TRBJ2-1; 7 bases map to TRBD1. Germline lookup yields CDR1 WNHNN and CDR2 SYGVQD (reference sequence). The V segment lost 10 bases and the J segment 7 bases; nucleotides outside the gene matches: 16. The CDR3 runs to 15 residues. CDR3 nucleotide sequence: TGCGCCACCCAACCGGGACAGAGGTTACTAAATGAGCAGTTCTTC. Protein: CATQPGQRLLNEQFF.

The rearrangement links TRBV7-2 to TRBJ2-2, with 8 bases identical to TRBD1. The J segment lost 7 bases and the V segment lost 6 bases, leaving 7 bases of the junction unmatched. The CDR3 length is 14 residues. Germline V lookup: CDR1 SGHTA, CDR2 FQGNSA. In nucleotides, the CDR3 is TGTGCCAGCAGGCCGACAGGGGCGGTCGGGGAGCTGTTTTTT. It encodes CASRPTGAVGELFF.

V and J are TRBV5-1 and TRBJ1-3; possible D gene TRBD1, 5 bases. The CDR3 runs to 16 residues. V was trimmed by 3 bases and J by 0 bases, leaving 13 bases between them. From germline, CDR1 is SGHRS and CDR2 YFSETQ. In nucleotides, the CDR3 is TGCGCCAGCAGCTCGACCCTACAGGTCTCTGGAAACACCATATATTTT. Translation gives CASSSTLQVSGNTIYF.

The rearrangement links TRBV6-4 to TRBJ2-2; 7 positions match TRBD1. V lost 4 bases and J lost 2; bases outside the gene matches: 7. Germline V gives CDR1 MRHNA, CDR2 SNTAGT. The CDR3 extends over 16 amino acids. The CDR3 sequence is CASSAQGGANTGELFF. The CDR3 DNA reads TGTGCCAGCAGTGCCCAAGGGGGCGCAAACACCGGGGAGCTGTTTTTT.